The rows below give T cell receptor beta chains drawn from one sample of a study of CD8 T cells in ankylosing spondylitis. TCRdb re-analysed the 5' RACE reads in MiXCR, keeping a single row per CDR3 protein. The sample holds about 40,000 distinct CDR3 sequences; 15% to 20% are singletons and the top ten take approximately 43%. Sequencing was performed on blood. All receptors come from a male donor with ankylosing spondylitis or in good health (not recorded which). CDR3s include the opening cysteine and the closing phenylalanine or tryptophan. A D gene is named only where the DNA matches it firmly. Expanded clones get a size class; other rows say once, few or many, or leave the size out.

d_call | j_call | v_call | clone_size | cdr3_aa | cdr3_nt
TRBD2 | TRBJ2-1 | TRBV12-3/TRBV12-4 | many | CASSLRSGRASYNEQFF | TGTGCCAGCAGTTTAAGGAGCGGGAGGGCCTCCTACAATGAGCAGTTCTTC
NA | TRBJ2-2 | TRBV2 | NA | CASSFGLVTGELFF | TGTGCCAGCAGTTTCGGACTTGTAACGGGGGAGCTGTTTTTT
NA | TRBJ2-2 | TRBV12-3/TRBV12-4 | NA | CASSLTPSTGELFF | TGTGCCAGCAGTCTTACCCCTAGCACCGGGGAGCTGTTTTTT
NA | TRBJ2-2 | TRBV7-9 | few | CASSLGQGTRELFF | TGTGCCAGCAGCTTAGGGCAGGGTACCCGGGAGCTGTTTTTT
NA | TRBJ2-7 | TRBV12-3/TRBV12-4 | few | CASSHSWEQYF | TGTGCCAGCAGTCACAGCTGGGAGCAGTACTTC
NA | TRBJ1-1 | TRBV5-6 | few | CASTSRGVNTEAFF | TGTGCCAGCACGAGCCGGGGAGTTAACACTGAAGCTTTCTTT
NA | TRBJ2-1 | TRBV6-2/TRBV6-3 | NA | CASAGSPNNEQFF | TGTGCCAGCGCGGGGTCTCCGAACAATGAGCAGTTCTTC
TRBD2 | TRBJ2-1 | TRBV20-1 | few | CSATGLAGPPREQFF | TGCAGTGCCACGGGACTAGCGGGGCCCCCCAGAGAGCAGTTCTTC
TRBD1 | TRBJ2-3 | TRBV28 | NA | CASSLGTGGTDTQYF | TGTGCCAGCAGTTTAGGGACAGGAGGCACAGATACGCAGTATTTT
TRBD1 | TRBJ2-7 | TRBV27 | NA | CATQSLWTGGYEQYF | TGTGCCACCCAGTCCCTTTGGACAGGGGGCTACGAGCAGTACTTC